This record covers a single T cell receptor (beta chain). Indicated time point: newly diagnosed GD, antithyroid drugs for less than 3 months. PBMC-extracted RNA yielded the TCR library. These data belong to a study of regulatory T cells in long-lasting Graves disease. TCR beta libraries were built with iRepertoire HTBI primers and Arm-PCR of CDR3 regions. Each CDR3 protein gets one entry after TCRdb re-called the multiplex PCR reads with MiXCR. The sample carries roughly 250,000 distinct CDR3 sequences, approximately 20% recorded once. The CDR3 length is 14 residues. V lost 2 bases to trimming and J lost 3 bases, with 10 bases between them. Germline CDR1 is MGHDK and CDR2 is SYGVNS. These data also formed part of another study, on T cells in Graves' hyperthyroidism and ophthalmopathy. From that report: Diagnoses were established using clinical symptoms, serum thyroxine and TRAb, thyroid ultrasound and orbital computed tomography. Onset of ophthalmopathy came a median about 6.5 months after the model predicted it.

Sequences were derived from peripheral blood mononuclear cells (PBMCs), sampled at new diagnosis, from a patient treated with antithyroid drugs. The chain recombines TRBV25-1 with TRBJ2-5; TRBD2 might be the D (5 bases). The source of this sequence is a woman aged 25 to 39 with Graves disease. CDR3 sequence (DNA): TGTGCCAGCAGTGAAAGGACTGGGAAAGAGACCCAGTACTTC. Residues: CASSERTGKETQYF.